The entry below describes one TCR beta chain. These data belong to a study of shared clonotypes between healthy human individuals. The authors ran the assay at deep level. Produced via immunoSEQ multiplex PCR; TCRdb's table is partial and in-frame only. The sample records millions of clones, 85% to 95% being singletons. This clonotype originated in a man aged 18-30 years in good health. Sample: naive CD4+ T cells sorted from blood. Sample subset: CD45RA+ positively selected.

The CDR3 region has the DNA TGTGCCAGCAGCCCAGTAAACGCCGGGGAGCTGTTTTTT. This gives the protein CASSPVNAGELFF. The genes are TRBV14 and TRBJ2-2; D is uncertain. The germline gives CDR1 SGHDN, CDR2 FVKESK. Deletions cut 4 bases from V and 6 bases from J, with 9 bases between. The CDR3 covers 13 residues.